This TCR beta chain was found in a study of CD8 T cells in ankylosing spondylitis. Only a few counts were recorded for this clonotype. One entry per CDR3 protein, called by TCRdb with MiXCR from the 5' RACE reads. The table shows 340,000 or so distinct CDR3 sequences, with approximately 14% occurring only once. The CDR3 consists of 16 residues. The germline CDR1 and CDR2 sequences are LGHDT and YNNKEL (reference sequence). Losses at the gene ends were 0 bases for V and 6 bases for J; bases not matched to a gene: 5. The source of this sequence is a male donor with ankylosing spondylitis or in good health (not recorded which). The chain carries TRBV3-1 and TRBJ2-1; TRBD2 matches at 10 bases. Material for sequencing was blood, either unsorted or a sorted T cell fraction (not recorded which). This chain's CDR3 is CASSQESPSGSNEQFF. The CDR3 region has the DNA TGTGCCAGCAGCCAAGAATCGCCTAGCGGGAGCAATGAGCAGTTCTTC.